The 13 T cell receptor beta chains presented below share a single source sample, sequenced in a study of blood T cell repertoires in COVID-19. TCRdb's table, derived via immunoSEQ multiplex PCR, lists solely in-frame clones and lacks some. The repertoire holds fewer than 90,000 clones, roughly 80% seen once, with about 15% in the top ten. The sequencing input was peripheral blood. These receptors all come from a man aged 55 to 70 with COVID-19, enrolled during active disease.

V gene TRBV5-1 combines with J gene TRBJ1-4; 9 bases line up with TRBD1. CDR3 length equals 14 residues. Trimming took 4 bases from V and 5 from J; bases not matched to a gene: 3. The germline gives CDR1 SGHRS, CDR2 YFSETQ. The CDR3 DNA reads as TGCGCCAGCAGCCACGGGACAGGGAATGAAAAACTGTTTTTT. It encodes CASSHGTGNEKLFF.

The genes are TRBV4-1 and TRBJ1-5, with D maybe TRBD1 (5 bases). With 2 bases removed from V and 1 base from J, the gap between germline ends came to 9 bases. The CDR3 covers 15 residues. Germline V gives CDR1 MGHRA, CDR2 YSYEKL. CDR3 protein: CASSQTGPSNQPQHF. CDR3 DNA: TGCGCCAGCAGCCAAACAGGACCCAGCAATCAGCCCCAGCATTTT.

The V call is TRBV28, the J call TRBJ2-5; 13 bases map to TRBD2. The junction had 16 bases not matched to a gene; V was cut back by 8 bases and J by 4 bases. Germline V lookup: CDR1 MDHEN, CDR2 SYDVKM. The CDR3 contains 18 residues. This CDR3 reads CASERVGLAGETRETQYF. The CDR3 DNA reads as TGTGCCAGCGAAAGAGTTGGACTAGCGGGGGAAACGAGAGAGACCCAGTACTTC.

The chain couples TRBV7-9 to TRBJ2-1; 7 positions match TRBD1. The CDR3 is 16 amino acids. Germline CDR1 SEHNR, CDR2 FQNEAQ (reference sequence). J was trimmed by 8 bases and V by 0 bases; bases with no gene match: 10. CDR3 sequence: CASSLATGRSKDEQFF. DNA of the CDR3: TGTGCCAGCAGCTTAGCGACAGGGAGAAGCAAAGATGAGCAGTTCTTC.

V gene TRBV5-1 combines with J gene TRBJ1-1; no clear D gene. CDR1 is SGHRS and CDR2 is YFSETQ in the germline V gene. Trimming removed 6 bases from V and 4 bases from J, with 7 bases in between. The CDR3 covers 11 residues. The CDR3, as DNA: TGCGCCAGCATGGGCAGCACTGAAGCTTTCTTT. This sequence encodes CASMGSTEAFF.

In this sample, this clone turned up a few times. This chain uses TRBV6-5 with TRBJ1-2, with 7 bases identical to TRBD1. The CDR3 covers 14 residues. CDR1 is MNHEY, CDR2 SVGAGI, per germline. V shed 6 bases and J 4 bases; nucleotides not matched to a gene: 8. For the CDR3, the DNA is TGTGCCAGCAGAGGGGGCAGCGAGGTCTATGGCTACACCTTC. This sequence encodes CASRGGSEVYGYTF.

This chain joins TRBV5-1 and TRBJ2-5; TRBD1 aligns across 8 bases. V shed 1 base and J 10 bases; nucleotides not matched to a gene: 9. The CDR3 spans 14 residues. CDR1 is SGHRS, CDR2 YFSETQ, per germline. Here the CDR3 DNA reads TGCGCCAGCAGCTTGCCGACAGGGGATGGTGGCCAGTACTTC. Translated, it gives CASSLPTGDGGQYF.

CDR3 loop: CASSIYATALDEQFF. The CDR3 bases are TGTGCCAGTAGTATTTACGCGACAGCCCTTGATGAGCAGTTCTTC. The V and J genes are TRBV19 and TRBJ2-1; D possibly corresponds to TRBD1 (5 bases). Trimming left V 3 bases short and J 8 bases short, with 17 bases between. The CDR3 totals 15 residues. Germline CDR1 reads LNHDA; CDR2 reads SQIVND (reference sequence).

The chain joins TRBV7-3 to TRBJ2-6; D is possibly TRBD1 (5 bases). This CDR3 is built from 16 residues. Germline V gene data show CDR1 as SGHTA and CDR2 as FQGTGA. The ends were cut back, 5 bases at V and 2 bases at J, with 13 bases in the middle. The DNA for the CDR3 is TGTGCCAGCAGCATCAACAGGTATCCTGGGGCCAACGTCCTGACTTTC. It is translated as CASSINRYPGANVLTF.

The chain is built from TRBV28 and TRBJ2-7, with 8 positions matching TRBD2. The CDR3 sequence is 13 residues long. V was pared by 5 bases and J by 5 bases, with 5 bases of the junction left unmatched. Germline V gives CDR1 MDHEN, CDR2 SYDVKM. CDR3 sequence: CASSRGGQDEQYF. DNA for the CDR3: TGTGCCAGCAGTCGCGGGGGGCAGGACGAGCAGTACTTC.

The gene calls are TRBV11-2 and TRBJ1-2; 7 nucleotides align to TRBD1. The CDR3 is 14 residues long. With V trimmed by 4 bases and J by 7 bases, 9 bases remained unmatched. From germline, CDR1 is SGHAT and CDR2 FQNNGV. The CDR3: CASSWGQSRSGYTF. The CDR3 coding sequence is TGTGCCAGCAGCTGGGGACAGAGTCGCTCTGGCTACACCTTC.

This clone was found once. This sequence joins TRBV6-5 and TRBJ1-2; no clear D. The germline V and J ends were trimmed by 2 bases and 4 bases, with 5 bases remaining between them. The CDR3 is made up of 12 amino acids. Germline V CDR1 and CDR2: MNHEY, SVGAGI. CDR3 loop: CASSYPGYGYTF. The CDR3 DNA reads as TGTGCCAGCAGTTACCCCGGCTATGGCTACACCTTC.

This sequence joins TRBV23-1 and TRBJ2-7, with TRBD1 matching over 9 bases. TRBV23-1 is an open reading frame whose function is uncertain. V shed 7 bases, J shed 5 bases, and the junction held 12 bases outside the gene matches. The CDR3 spans 15 residues. The CDR3: CASKKPGQGVHEQYF. CDR3 nucleotide sequence: TGCGCCAGCAAAAAACCGGGACAGGGAGTACACGAGCAGTACTTC.